These 13 T cell receptor beta chains originate from one sample sequenced in a study of T cells in Graves' hyperthyroidism and ophthalmopathy. Researchers took RNA transcripts and amplified the TCR beta CDR3 regions from them. First-round RT-PCR targeting the TCR CDR3 was performed with the HTBI primer set. MiXCR was run by TCRdb on the multiplex PCR reads, yielding one entry per CDR3 protein. The table lists about 150,000 distinct CDR3 sequences, about 20% of them singletons. The specimen was blood. The source of these receptors is a woman aged 50 to 60 with Graves' hyperthyroidism that later progressed to Graves' ophthalmopathy.

The chain links TRBV6-5 to TRBJ1-2; TRBD1 might be the D (5 bases). Germline assignment: CDR1 MNHEY and CDR2 SVGAGI. V lost 0 bases to trimming and J lost 2 bases, with 10 bases between them. This CDR3 has 15 residues. The CDR3 nucleotides are TGTGCCAGCAGTTACTCGAGGGGAAGGAACTATGGCTACACCTTC. It is translated as CASSYSRGRNYGYTF.

This clonotype has a count of ten or more. The chain employs TRBV5-1 and TRBJ2-3, with D perhaps matching TRBD2 (5 bases). CDR1 and CDR2 (germline): SGHRS, YFSETQ. Trimming left V 2 bases short and J 2 bases short, with 12 bases between. The CDR3 is 15 residues long. This CDR3 is CASSFIGLPTDTQYF. In nucleotides, the CDR3 is TGCGCCAGCAGCTTTATCGGACTCCCCACAGATACGCAGTATTTT.

This clonotype was observed many times. V and J are TRBV5-1 and TRBJ2-3; D is perhaps TRBD1 (6 bases). The V gene's germline CDR1 is SGHRS and CDR2 YFSETQ. Trimming took 8 bases from V and 3 from J, leaving 13 bases between them. The length of the CDR3 is 13 residues. As DNA, the CDR3 is TGCGCCAGTCGGGACACGACGACAGATACGCAGTATTTT. This gives the protein CASRDTTTDTQYF.

The V and J genes are TRBV18 and TRBJ2-1; TRBD2 matches 10 bases. The CDR3 extends over 17 amino acids. V lost 3 bases to trimming and J lost 8 bases; unmatched junction nucleotides: 13. Germline CDR1 and CDR2: KGHSH and LQKENI. The CDR3 DNA follows: TGTGCCAGCTCACCCAGTGAACTAGCGGGGAGGAGCGATGAGCAGTTCTTC. This encodes CASSPSELAGRSDEQFF.

This clonotype is a singleton in its sample. The CDR3 is CASSPRTGYSNQPQHF. The DNA for the CDR3 is TGTGCCAGTAGTCCCCGGACAGGCTATAGCAATCAGCCCCAGCATTTT. The chain uses TRBV19 and TRBJ1-5; TRBD1 agrees at 7 bases. This CDR3 is 16 amino acids long. The ends lost 5 bases at V and 0 bases at J; junction bases unmatched: 7. Germline CDR1 LNHDA, CDR2 SQIVND (reference sequence).

This clonotype occurred many times. The gene calls are TRBV20-1 and TRBJ1-1; the match to TRBD1 covers 9 bases. This CDR3 region has 15 residues. Per the germline V gene, CDR1 is DFQATT and CDR2 is SNEGSKA (reference sequence). V lost 1 base and J lost 3; bases outside the gene matches: 6. CDR3 in amino acids: CSARGDRAQDTEAFF. DNA for the CDR3: TGCAGTGCTAGAGGGGACAGGGCCCAGGACACTGAAGCTTTCTTT.

The table lists this clonotype with a few counts. The V gene is TRBV25-1, the J gene TRBJ2-5, with 10 positions matching TRBD1. CDR1 MGHDK and CDR2 SYGVNS come from the germline V gene. V shed 3 bases and J 3 bases; nucleotides not matched to a gene: 4. The CDR3 contains 15 residues. The CDR3 sequence: CASSDQGQGKETQYF. CDR3 DNA sequence: TGTGCCAGCAGTGACCAGGGACAGGGGAAAGAGACCCAGTACTTC.

This clonotype was picked up many times. The rearrangement joins TRBV11-2 to TRBJ2-5, with D tentatively TRBD1 (5 bases). The germline CDR1 and CDR2 sequences are SGHAT and FQNNGV. The CDR3 runs to 17 residues. Trimming removed 1 base at V and 0 bases at J, with 15 bases between. CDR3 residues: CASSLGVGAPYQETQYF. The CDR3 nucleotides read TGTGCCAGCAGCTTAGGGGTAGGGGCGCCCTACCAAGAGACCCAGTACTTC.

This clonotype was counted at least ten times. The CDR3 coding sequence is TGTGCCAGCAGCTTAGCCAGCATAGGGTCCAATGAGCAGTTCTTC. Amino acid sequence: CASSLASIGSNEQFF. The gene calls are TRBV7-8 and TRBJ2-1; D not resolved. CDR1 is SGHVS, CDR2 FQNEAQ, per germline. The CDR3 extends over 15 amino acids. V lost 0 bases, J lost 6 bases, and 12 bases lay in between.

This clonotype was picked up a small number of times. The rearrangement joins TRBV5-1 to TRBJ2-2; a possible D gene is TRBD1 (5 bases). The CDR3 is 14 residues long. Trimming stripped 3 bases from V and 4 bases from J, with 10 bases between. Germline values: CDR1 SGHRS, CDR2 YFSETQ. The CDR3 protein is CASSSGQVTGELFF. The CDR3 region has the DNA TGCGCCAGCAGCTCCGGACAAGTCACCGGGGAGCTGTTTTTT.

The rearrangement joins TRBV2 to TRBJ2-7; TRBD2 matches at 9 bases. Germline values: CDR1 SNHLY, CDR2 FYNNEI. The trim removed 4 bases at V and 0 bases at J, leaving 10 bases unmatched. This CDR3 has 17 amino acids. CDR3 region: CASSVSKTSGFSYEQYF. CDR3 bases: TGTGCCAGCAGTGTATCGAAGACTAGCGGATTCTCCTACGAGCAGTACTTC. Supplemented by reference TRBV2 and TRBJ2-7, the full variable domain reads EPEVTQTPSHQVTQMGQEVILRCVPISNHLYFYWYRQILGQKVEFLVSFYNNEISEKSEIFDDQFSVERPDGSNFTLKIRSTKLEDSAMYFCASSVSKTSGFSYEQYFGPGTRLTVT.

This clonotype was counted many times. The gene calls are TRBV28 and TRBJ1-2; TRBD1 matches 7 bases. V was clipped by 5 bases and J by 5 bases; unmatched bases: 11. The CDR3 spans 15 residues. CDR1 is MDHEN and CDR2 is SYDVKM in the germline V gene. The CDR3, as DNA: TGTGCCAGCAGTCCCCAGTCCCAGGGGGGGTATGGCTACACCTTC. It codes for CASSPQSQGGYGYTF.

As concerns this clonotype: A read error may explain this, as a much larger clone is one base away. V usage is TRBV6-5 and J usage is TRBJ2-1; possible D gene TRBD1, 6 bases. Trimming took off 10 bases at V and 5 bases at J, with 18 bases between the two ends. CDR3 size: 14 residues. Germline values: CDR1 MNHEY, CDR2 SVGAGI. The CDR3 DNA reads as TGTGCCATCAGATCCGGGACATACAACAATGAGCAGTTCTTC. Residues: CAIRSGTYNNEQFF.